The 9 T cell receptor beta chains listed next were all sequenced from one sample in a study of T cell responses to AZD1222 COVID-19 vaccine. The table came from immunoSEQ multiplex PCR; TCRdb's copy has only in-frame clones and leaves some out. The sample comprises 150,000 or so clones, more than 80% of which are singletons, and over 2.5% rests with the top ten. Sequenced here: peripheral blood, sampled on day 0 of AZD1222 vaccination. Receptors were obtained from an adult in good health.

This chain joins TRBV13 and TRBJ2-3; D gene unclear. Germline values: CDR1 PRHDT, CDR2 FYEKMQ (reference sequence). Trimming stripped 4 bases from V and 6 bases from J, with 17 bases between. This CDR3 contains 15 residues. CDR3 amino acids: CASSCATSTMDTQYF. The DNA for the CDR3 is TGTGCCAGCAGCTGCGCTACGAGCACAATGGATACGCAGTATTTT.

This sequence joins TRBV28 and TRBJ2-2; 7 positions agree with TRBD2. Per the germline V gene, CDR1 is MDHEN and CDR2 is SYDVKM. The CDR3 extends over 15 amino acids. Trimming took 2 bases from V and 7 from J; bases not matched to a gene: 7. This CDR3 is CASSLDMGGGGELFF. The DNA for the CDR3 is TGTGCCAGCAGTTTAGACATGGGGGGGGGCGGGGAGCTGTTTTTT.

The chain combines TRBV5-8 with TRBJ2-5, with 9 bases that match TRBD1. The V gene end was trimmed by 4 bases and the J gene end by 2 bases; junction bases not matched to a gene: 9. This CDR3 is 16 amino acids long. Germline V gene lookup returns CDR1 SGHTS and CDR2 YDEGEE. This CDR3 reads CASSRATGGLQETQYF. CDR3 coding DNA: TGTGCCAGCAGCAGGGCCACAGGGGGCCTACAAGAGACCCAGTACTTC.

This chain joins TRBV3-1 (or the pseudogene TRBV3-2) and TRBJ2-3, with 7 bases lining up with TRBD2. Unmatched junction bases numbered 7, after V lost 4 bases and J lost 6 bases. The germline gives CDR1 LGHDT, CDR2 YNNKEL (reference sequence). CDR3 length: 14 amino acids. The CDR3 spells CASSLRGGRDTQYF. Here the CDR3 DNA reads TGTGCCAGCAGCCTCCGGGGAGGGAGGGATACGCAGTATTTT.

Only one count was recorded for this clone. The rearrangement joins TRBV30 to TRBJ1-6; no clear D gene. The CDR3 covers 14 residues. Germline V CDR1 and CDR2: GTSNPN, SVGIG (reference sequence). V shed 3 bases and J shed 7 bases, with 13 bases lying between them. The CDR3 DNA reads TGTGCCTGGAGAATCAGGCAGACCAATTCACCCCTCCACTTT. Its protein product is CAWRIRQTNSPLHF.

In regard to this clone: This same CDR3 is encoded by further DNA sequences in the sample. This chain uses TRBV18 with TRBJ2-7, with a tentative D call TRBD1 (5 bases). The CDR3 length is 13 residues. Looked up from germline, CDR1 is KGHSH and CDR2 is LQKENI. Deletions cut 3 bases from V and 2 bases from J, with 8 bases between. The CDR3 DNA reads TGTGCCAGCTCACCGGGGCAGACCTACGAGCAGTACTTC. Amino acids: CASSPGQTYEQYF.

The DNA of the CDR3 is TGTGCCAGCAGTACGGGACAGGGAAGCTCCTACGAGCAGTACTTC. Its protein is CASSTGQGSSYEQYF. The chain uses TRBV6-5 and TRBJ2-7; TRBD1 agrees at 9 bases. Germline CDR1 MNHEY, CDR2 SVGAGI. The V segment lost 5 bases and the J segment 0 bases; nucleotides outside the gene matches: 5. This CDR3 has 15 amino acids.

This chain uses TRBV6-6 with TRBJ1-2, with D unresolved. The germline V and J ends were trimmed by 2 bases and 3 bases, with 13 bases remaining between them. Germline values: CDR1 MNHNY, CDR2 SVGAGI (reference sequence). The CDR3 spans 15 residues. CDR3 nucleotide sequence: TGTGCCAGCAGTTACATCGCCGGCGGCGACTATGGCTACACCTTC. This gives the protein CASSYIAGGDYGYTF.

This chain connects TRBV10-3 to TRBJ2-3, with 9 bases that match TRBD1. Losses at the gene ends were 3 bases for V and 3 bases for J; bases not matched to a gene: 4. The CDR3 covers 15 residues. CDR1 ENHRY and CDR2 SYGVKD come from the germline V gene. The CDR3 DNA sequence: TGTGCCATCAGTGATGTGGGACAGGGAACAGATACGCAGTATTTT. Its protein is CAISDVGQGTDTQYF.